Included here is one TCR beta chain sequence, with context. Time point: blood 2 weeks post-SBRT. Treatment denoted: 15 Gy SBRT to primary tumor, nephrectomy 4 weeks later. Assay: immunoSEQ multiplex PCR; the TCRdb copy retains only in-frame clones and omits some. This sample has around 130,000 clones; 88% occur once, and the top ten carry around 6%. This entry is derived from a study of radiation and T cells in renal cell carcinoma. Germline V gene sequence: CDR1 SGDLS, CDR2 YYNGEE. This CDR3 region has 14 residues. The rearrangement uses TRBV9 and TRBJ2-5, with 10 bases identical to TRBD2. The end of the DNA fits TRBJ2-7 better, so the J call may be wrong. The material was blood, obtained from a patient whose treatment included radiotherapy and nephrectomy. This receptor was obtained from a woman aged 65 to 85 with renal cell carcinoma. The CDR3 loop reads CASSVDSGGLEQYF. CDR3 bases: TGTGCCAGCAGCGTAGATAGCGGGGGGCTCGAGCAGTACTTC.